This T cell receptor beta chain was profiled in a study of blood T cell repertoires in COVID-19. Across the study: Acute and convalescent COVID-19 samples came from the United States, Italy and Spain. Sources were T cells, B-cell-depleted T cells, or PBMCs; the material itself was cDNA or gDNA.

Seattle patients were enrolled while actively infected and followed longitudinally. In the study's own analysis: Scientists estimated how many nucleated cells there were by amplifying reference gene primers. Data came from immunoSEQ multiplex PCR; TCRdb stores just in-frame clones and leaves some out. The V and J calls and clone size are taken from that table; D and trimming were inferred from the DNA. Of roughly 230,000 clones listed, about 90% are singletons. J was trimmed by 5 bases and V by 4 bases; bases with no gene match: 8. The germline V gene encodes CDR1 LNHDA and CDR2 SQIVND (reference sequence). This CDR3 is built from 15 residues.

This sequence originates from a woman in her sixties or seventies with COVID-19, enrolled during active disease. The sequenced sample was peripheral blood. The chain uses TRBV19 and TRBJ1-1; 9 positions agree with TRBD1. For the CDR3, the DNA is TGTGCCAGTAGTAGACGACAGGGGGTTGGTACTGAAGCTTTCTTT. Translating it yields CASSRRQGVGTEAFF.